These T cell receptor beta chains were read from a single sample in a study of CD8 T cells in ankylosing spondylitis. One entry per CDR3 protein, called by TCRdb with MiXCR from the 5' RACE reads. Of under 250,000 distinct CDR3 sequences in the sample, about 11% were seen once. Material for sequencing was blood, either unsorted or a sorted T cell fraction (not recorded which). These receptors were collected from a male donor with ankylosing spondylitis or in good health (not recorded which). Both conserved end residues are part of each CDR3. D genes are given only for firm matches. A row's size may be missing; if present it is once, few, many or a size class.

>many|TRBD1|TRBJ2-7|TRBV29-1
TGCAGCGTCGGGAACAGGGGCAGCTCCTACGAGCAGTACTTC
CSVGNRGSSYEQYF
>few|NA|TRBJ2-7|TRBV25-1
TGTGCCAGCAGTGATAAAGAAGGGGCAGGGGCCTACGAGCAGTACTTC
CASSDKEGAGAYEQYF
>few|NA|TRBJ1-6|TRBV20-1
TGCAGTGCTAGCGATTTCGGCAGCATTAATTCACCCCTCCACTTT
CSASDFGSINSPLHF
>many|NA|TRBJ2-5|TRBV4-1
TGCGCCAGCAGCCAGGGGCTAGGCCCACAAGAGACCCAGTACTTC
CASSQGLGPQETQYF
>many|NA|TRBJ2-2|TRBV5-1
TGCGCCAGCAGTTCTCCGACCTCGAACACCGGGGAGCTGTTTTTT
CASSSPTSNTGELFF
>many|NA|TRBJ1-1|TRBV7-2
TGTGCCAGCAGTTATGAGACAGTTGAAGCTTTCTTT
CASSYETVEAFF
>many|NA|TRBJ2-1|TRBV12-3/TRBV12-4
TGTGCCAGCAGTTTATCTCCGCAAATAAGCTCCTACAATGAGCAGTTCTTC
CASSLSPQISSYNEQFF
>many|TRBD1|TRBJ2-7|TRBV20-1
TGCAGTGCAAGCTCGGGACAGGGAGGCGGGGGCGAGCAGTACTTC
CSASSGQGGGGEQYF
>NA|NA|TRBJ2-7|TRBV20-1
TGCAGTGCAAAGCCCCCGGGCACCCTCTACGAGCAGTACTTC
CSAKPPGTLYEQYF
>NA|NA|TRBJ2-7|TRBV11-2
TGTGCCAGCAGCTTTGGGGAGCAGTACTTC
CASSFGEQYF
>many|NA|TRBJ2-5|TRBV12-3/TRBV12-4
TGTGCCAGCAGTATAGACAGCAACCAAGAGACCCAGTACTTC
CASSIDSNQETQYF
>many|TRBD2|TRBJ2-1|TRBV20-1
TGCAGTGCTAGTACTAGCGGGAGGCGTAATGAGCAGTTCTTC
CSASTSGRRNEQFF
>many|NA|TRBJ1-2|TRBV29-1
TGCAGCGCCAAACCGACAGCGGGCTATGGCTACACCTTC
CSAKPTAGYGYTF
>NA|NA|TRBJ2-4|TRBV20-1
TGCAGTGCTAGAGGGGGACACCTCGCCAAAACCATTCAGTACTTC
CSARGGHLAKTIQYF
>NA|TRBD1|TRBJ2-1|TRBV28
TGTGCCAGCAGTGCCAGGGGGCTCTCTGAGCAGTTCTTC
CASSARGLSEQFF
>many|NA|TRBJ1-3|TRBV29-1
TGCAGCACCGACAGCCACTCTGGAAACACCATATATTTT
CSTDSHSGNTIYF
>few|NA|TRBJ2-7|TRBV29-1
TGCAGCGTTGTCCCGGACGGCTCCTACGAGCAGTACTTC
CSVVPDGSYEQYF
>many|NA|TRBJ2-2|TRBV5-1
TGCGCCAGCAGCTTAATAGGACGTCCGAACACCGGGGAGCTGTTTTTT
CASSLIGRPNTGELFF
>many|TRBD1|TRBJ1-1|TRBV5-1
TGCGCCAGCAGCTTGGAGGGACAGGCCACTGAAGCTTTCTTT
CASSLEGQATEAFF
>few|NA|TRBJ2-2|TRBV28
TGTGCCAGCGAGGTGGGAGTCCCAACCGGGGAGCTGTTTTTT
CASEVGVPTGELFF
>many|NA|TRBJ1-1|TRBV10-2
TGCGCCAGCATAGACCAGTTCGGGGGCACTGAAGCTTTCTTT
CASIDQFGGTEAFF
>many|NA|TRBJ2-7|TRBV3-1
TGTGCCAGCAGCCAAATGGGTGCCCAGTACGAGCAGTACTTC
CASSQMGAQYEQYF
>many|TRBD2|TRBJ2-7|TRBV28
TGTGCCAGCAGTTCGCCGGGACTAGAGATCGAGCAGTACTTC
CASSSPGLEIEQYF
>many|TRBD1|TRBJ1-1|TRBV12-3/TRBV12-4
TGTGCCAGCAGTCTAGGGACAGGGTTGGGGACTGAAGCTTTCTTT
CASSLGTGLGTEAFF
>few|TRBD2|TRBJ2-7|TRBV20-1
TGCAGTGCTAGAGATCTTAATGTACGGGAGGGGATATACGAGCAGTACTTC
CSARDLNVREGIYEQYF
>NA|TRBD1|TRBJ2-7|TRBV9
TGTGCCAGCAGCGCCAAAAGACAGGGCGAGCAGTACTTC
CASSAKRQGEQYF
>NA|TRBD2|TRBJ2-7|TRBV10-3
TGTGCCATCCGGGGGGGACTAGCGGGAGGCCACGAGCAGTACTTC
CAIRGGLAGGHEQYF
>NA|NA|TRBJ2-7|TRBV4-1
TGCGCCAGCAGATTTGTGGGGGACCGACACTACGAGCAGTACTTC
CASRFVGDRHYEQYF
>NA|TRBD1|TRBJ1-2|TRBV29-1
TGCAGCGTTGAAGTATACCATCTGACCCCACAGGGGTCGGTCAGCTATGGCTACACCTTC
CSVEVYHLTPQGSVSYGYTF
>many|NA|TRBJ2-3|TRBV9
TGTGCCAGCAGCGTAAGGGGATTCACAGATACGCAGTATTTT
CASSVRGFTDTQYF
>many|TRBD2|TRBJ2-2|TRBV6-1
TGTGCCAGCAGCTTTGGACTAGCGGGACGAACCGGGGAGCTGTTTTTT
CASSFGLAGRTGELFF
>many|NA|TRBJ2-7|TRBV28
TGTGCCAGCAGGGGGGAAAGCGAGAAATCCGACGGGCACGAGCAGTACTTC
CASRGESEKSDGHEQYF
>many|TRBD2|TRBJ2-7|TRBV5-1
TGCGCCAGCAGCCCGACTAGCGGGAGTTACGAGCAGTACTTC
CASSPTSGSYEQYF
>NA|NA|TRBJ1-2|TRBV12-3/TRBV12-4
TGTGCCAGCATCTTTTGGGGGGAGAGATATGGCTACACCTTC
CASIFWGERYGYTF